The TCR beta chain under discussion was sequenced for a study of CD8 T cells in ankylosing spondylitis listed by TCRdb under 2017. General notes on the study: T cell receptor beta repertoires were profiled in healthy donors and ankylosing spondylitis patients so that disease-linked TCR variants could be found. Peripheral blood samples were taken, and synovial fluid was additionally collected from ankylosing spondylitis patients. The full study cohort was made up of about two dozen ankylosing spondylitis patients and roughly 98 healthy donors. What the study reported, not specific to this receptor: A CD8+ phenotype was shown by the disease-linked clones, which were found at relatively low frequencies in peripheral blood. Blood from ankylosing spondylitis patients appeared to be characterized by a TCR beta motif composed of 7 to 9 highly homologous amino acid variants. Some of the motif variants had been reported before in the synovial fluid and blood of reactive arthritis patients, a finding that suggests common disease-initiation mechanisms. Significant enrichment of the disease-linked clones was reported in matched synovial fluid samples from ankylosing spondylitis patients.

V drops 8 bases and J drops 2 bases, leaving 12 bases in between. The germline V gene provides CDR1 MNHNS and CDR2 SASEGT. Counted from cysteine to phenylalanine, this CDR3 has 13 amino acids. CDR3 DNA only is kept here, 39 bases in frame from base 1. Data came from an Illumina HiSeq 2500. Quantitative 5'-RACE with molecular barcodes was used to prepare TCR beta libraries. Regarding the original processing steps: A new computational method, built on a probabilistic model of VDJ rearrangement, was used to identify disease-linked TCR variants. TCRdb trimmed public reads at Q25 via fastp, called clones via MiXCR and kept in-frame beta chains. When rows share a CDR3 protein, they turn into one entry using the most common DNA and genes. The V and J calls come from TCRdb's annotation, not from the publication. The sample table records hundreds of thousands of distinct CDR3 sequences; 20% of these occur just once. Clones ranked in the top ten supply about 8% of the sample.

Remarks on this clonotype: Its antigen remains undetermined. Per-nucleotide qualities are absent, and no much larger clonotype sits a single base away.

The receptor comes from a male donor with ankylosing spondylitis or in good health (not recorded which). The sequencing sample was made of blood, either unsorted or a sorted T cell fraction (not recorded which). Rearrangement joined TRBV6-1 to TRBJ1-1; the D gene identity is not certain. CDR3 region: CASPRDRNTEAFF. The nucleotide sequence reads TGTGCCAGCCCCCGGGATAGAAACACTGAAGCTTTCTTT.